Each of the 2 T cell receptor beta chains below was sequenced from the same sample in a study of T cell responses to AZD1222 COVID-19 vaccine. Libraries were prepared by immunoSEQ multiplex PCR; TCRdb keeps only in-frame clonotypes and omits some of them. Of approximately 77,000 clones in the sample, 92% are singletons; the top ten hold approximately 6.5%. This material consisted of peripheral blood, taken on day 0 of MenACWY control vaccination. Every receptor here comes from an adult in good health.

The chain has TRBV3-1 (or the pseudogene TRBV3-2) and TRBJ2-6; D call uncertain. CDR3 size: 14 residues. Germline CDR1 reads LGHDT; CDR2 reads YNNKEL (reference sequence). Trimming shortened V by 1 base and J by 4 bases, and 5 bases separated the two germline ends. Here the CDR3 DNA reads TGTGCCAGCAGCCAAGGCTCCGGGGCCAACGTCCTGACTTTC. Translated, it gives CASSQGSGANVLTF.

The rearrangement uses TRBV29-1 and TRBJ1-5; D gene uncertain. Germline CDR1 reads SQVTM; CDR2 reads ANQGSEA. This CDR3 has 12 amino acids. Trimming stripped 6 bases from V and 9 bases from J, with 15 bases between. The CDR3 nucleotides are TGCAGCGTCGCGATAGTGGGTGGGCCCCAGCATTTT. This codes for CSVAIVGGPQHF. Full variable domain (remainder filled in from reference TRBV29-1 and TRBJ1-5): SAVISQKPSRDICQRGTSLTIQCQVDSQVTMMFWYRQQPGQSLTLIATANQGSEATYESGFVIDKFPISRPNLTFSTLTVSNMSPEDSSIYLCSVAIVGGPQHFGDGTRLSIL.